Listed below are T cell receptor beta chains from one sample, sequenced in a study of T cell responses to AZD1222 COVID-19 vaccine. TCRdb's copy holds only in-frame clones and misses some; the assay was immunoSEQ multiplex PCR. The sample lists 65,000 to 85,000 clones; 88% were seen once. The sequencing here drew on peripheral blood, taken 28 days after the second dose of the MenACWY control vaccine. The receptors were sampled from an adult who received the MenACWY meningococcal vaccine as a control. CDR3s include the opening cysteine and the closing phenylalanine or tryptophan. A D gene is named only where the DNA matches it firmly. Clone size is stated in some rows and not others, as once, few, many or a class when expanded.

size: .
J: TRBJ2-3
V: TRBV9
D: .
DNA: TGTGCCAGCAGCGCATACAGTCCTAGCACAGATACGCAGTATTTT
CDR3: CASSAYSPSTDTQYF

size: .
J: TRBJ1-2
V: TRBV18
D: .
DNA: TGTGCCAGCTCACCCTTACCGGGGGACTATGGCTACACCTTC
CDR3: CASSPLPGDYGYTF

size: .
J: TRBJ1-4
V: TRBV6-5
D: .
DNA: TGTGCCAGCAGTACCACGGACAGATACAATGAAAAACTGTTTTTT
CDR3: CASSTTDRYNEKLFF

size: .
J: TRBJ1-6
V: TRBV19
D: .
DNA: TGTGCCAGTAGTATGGCAGGGGTTAGCTCCTATAATTCACCCCTCCACTTT
CDR3: CASSMAGVSSYNSPLHF

size: .
J: TRBJ2-1
V: TRBV11-3
D: TRBD2
DNA: TGTGCCAGCAGTCAAAACACGCGGGGGGCCATCTACAATGAGCAGTTCTTC
CDR3: CASSQNTRGAIYNEQFF

size: few
J: TRBJ1-5
V: TRBV2
D: .
DNA: TGTGCCAGCAGTGCGAGGAGTGGGAGCAATCAGCCCCAGCATTTT
CDR3: CASSARSGSNQPQHF

size: .
J: TRBJ1-5
V: TRBV2
D: .
DNA: TGTGCCAGCACGGAACAGGAATTAAGCAATCAGCCCCAGCATTTT
CDR3: CASTEQELSNQPQHF

size: .
J: TRBJ2-2
V: TRBV12-5
D: TRBD1
DNA: TGTGCTAGTGGTTTGATCACCCTGGACAGGGTTAAGCTGTTTTTT
CDR3: CASGLITLDRVKLFF

size: .
J: TRBJ1-6
V: TRBV5-1
D: .
DNA: TGCGCCAGCAGCCTCGGGGCAGCTGGGGATTCACCCCTCCACTTT
CDR3: CASSLGAAGDSPLHF

size: .
J: TRBJ1-3
V: TRBV14
D: .
DNA: TGTGCCAGCAGCTCTGGAAACACCATATATTTT
CDR3: CASSSGNTIYF

size: .
J: TRBJ1-4
V: TRBV18
D: TRBD1
DNA: TGTGCCAGCTCGCCCGGACAGGTCTCCTTCGAAAAACTGTTTTTT
CDR3: CASSPGQVSFEKLFF

size: .
J: TRBJ2-5
V: TRBV11-2
D: .
DNA: TGTGCCAGCAGCTTCCCGTACCAAGAGACCCAGTACTTC
CDR3: CASSFPYQETQYF

size: once
J: TRBJ2-3
V: TRBV30
D: TRBD2
DNA: TGTGCCTGGAGTGTCACACTAGCGGGGGCAGATACGCAGTATTTT
CDR3: CAWSVTLAGADTQYF

size: .
J: TRBJ1-3
V: TRBV28
D: .
DNA: TGTGCCAGCAGTTCCTCAGGGGCTAGGGGAAACACCATATATTTT
CDR3: CASSSSGARGNTIYF

size: .
J: TRBJ1-6
V: TRBV2
D: .
DNA: TGTGCCAGCAGTGAAGAGATCTCCTATAATTCACCCCTCCACTTT
CDR3: CASSEEISYNSPLHF

size: .
J: TRBJ2-1
V: TRBV7-9
D: .
DNA: TGTGCCAGCAGCCCGGACACTGGGATCTACAATGAGCAGTTCTTC
CDR3: CASSPDTGIYNEQFF

size: .
J: TRBJ1-5
V: TRBV30
D: .
DNA: TGTGCCTGGGGTGCGACGGTTAGCAATCAGCCCCAGCATTTT
CDR3: CAWGATVSNQPQHF